Described below is a single T cell receptor (beta chain) sequence and its context. PCR employed 60 Vbeta and 13 Jbeta primers. This table comes from immunoSEQ multiplex PCR, and its TCRdb copy is limited to in-frame clones, with some not included. The sample holds 150,000 or so clones; around 79% are singletons and the top ten take 2.8%. The V gene's germline CDR1 is SGHTA and CDR2 FQGNSA. The V end was cut by 1 base, the J end by 3 bases, with 10 bases between. The CDR3 loop spans 16 amino acids. The data were taken from a study of cytomegalovirus exposure and HLA in healthy donors. The chain joins TRBV7-2 to TRBJ2-6; D is possibly TRBD1 (5 bases). This clonotype was sampled from a young man in good health and CMV-seronegative. Sequencing input: PBMCs. This chain's CDR3 is CASSLVRAGGANVLTF. CDR3 DNA: TGTGCCAGCAGCTTAGTCAGGGCCGGTGGGGCCAACGTCCTGACTTTC. Supplemented by reference TRBV7-2 and TRBJ2-6, the full variable domain reads GAGVSQSPSNKVTEKGKDVELRCDPISGHTALYWYRQSLGQGLEFLIYFQGNSAPDKSGLPSDRFSAERTGGSVSTLTIQRTQQEDSAVYLCASSLVRAGGANVLTFGAGSRLTVL.